Listed here are 2 T cell receptor beta chains from one sample, sequenced in a study of blood T cell repertoires in COVID-19. Repertoires were generated with immunoSEQ multiplex PCR, while TCRdb's copy carries only in-frame clones and drops some. The sample shows more than 35,000 clones, 85% to 90% of them seen only once. Material for sequencing was peripheral blood. The receptors here all came from a human donor in a cohort sampled during active COVID-19.

The genes are TRBV30 and TRBJ1-2; D might be TRBD1 (5 bases). The CDR3 runs 14 residues. Looked up from germline, CDR1 is GTSNPN and CDR2 is SVGIG (reference sequence). V dropped 3 bases and J dropped 3 bases, with 14 bases sitting between them. The chain's CDR3 is CAWSKGDGDYGYTF. Here the CDR3 DNA reads TGTGCCTGGAGCAAAGGGGATGGGGACTATGGCTACACCTTC.

This chain uses TRBV19 with TRBJ1-5, with D possibly TRBD1 on 5 matching bases. Germline V gene data show CDR1 as LNHDA and CDR2 as SQIVND (reference sequence). Trimming removed 5 bases at V and 0 bases at J, with 8 bases between. This CDR3 has 14 residues. CDR3 coding DNA: TGTGCCAGTAGTCAGGGTTATAGCAATCAGCCCCAGCATTTT. Its translation: CASSQGYSNQPQHF.